This TCR beta chain comes out of a study of CD8+ T cells in alopecia areata. Study in general: For 6 to 18 months, tofacitinib was taken, and 6 months off drug followed. Study-level findings and limits: While tofacitinib was given, many expanded lesional clones persisted in scalp and blood. In scalp samples, resident alphabeta T cells of normal skin are also sequenced.

Treatment reported: oral pan-JAK inhibitor, 5-10 mg twice daily. In alopecia areata patients, both lesional scalp punch biopsies and peripheral blood were collected. The germline gives CDR1 GTSNPN, CDR2 SVGIG (reference sequence). Trimming stripped 5 bases from V and 4 bases from J, with 8 bases between. The CDR3 is 11 residues long. Turning to this clone: Its cognate antigen is unknown.

Reverse transcription of extracted RNA yielded cDNA, which provided the sequencing template. Method: immunoSEQ multiplex PCR; TCRdb's copy keeps in-frame clones and lacks some. Altogether approximately 170,000 clones are present, around 56% being singletons, with the ten largest covering roughly 0.7%. The origin of this receptor is a human donor with alopecia areata. This specimen was CD4+ T cells sorted from blood, taken at week 4, from a patient treated with tofacitinib. The rearrangement links TRBV30 to TRBJ1-1, with D unresolved. The CDR3, as DNA: TGTGCCTGGGTACCATTCACTGAAGCTTTCTTT. This sequence encodes CAWVPFTEAFF. The whole variable domain, remainder taken from reference TRBV30 and TRBJ1-1, is SQTIHQWPATLVQPVGSPLSLECTVEGTSNPNLYWYRQAAGRGLQLLFYSVGIGQISSEVPQNLSASRPQDRQFILSSKKLLLSDSGFYLCAWVPFTEAFFGQGTRLTVV.